The 14 T cell receptor beta chains below all came from one sample that was sequenced in a study of blood T cell repertoires in COVID-19. TCRdb keeps only in-frame clones here, not all; method: immunoSEQ multiplex PCR. The data show roughly 290,000 clones, 80% to 90% seen once. The sample consisted of PBMCs or T cells enriched from blood (not recorded which). The source is a man aged 30-40 years who had recovered from COVID-19.

The V call is TRBV18, the J call TRBJ1-2; unclear D gene. Between the trimmed V and J ends, which lost 3 bases and 3 bases, there was a span of 14 bases. Per germline, CDR1 KGHSH and CDR2 LQKENI. CDR3 size: 15 residues. CDR3 in DNA: TGTGCCAGCTCACCGCCGTCTGGGCAGGACTATGGCTACACCTTC. Amino acid sequence: CASSPPSGQDYGYTF. The full variable domain, rest sourced from reference TRBV18 and TRBJ1-2, is NAGVMQNPRHLVRRRGQEARLRCSPMKGHSHVYWYRQLPEEGLKFMVYLQKENIIDESGMPKERFSAEFPKEGPSILRIQQVVRGDSAAYFCASSPPSGQDYGYTFGSGTRLTVV.

The V gene is TRBV5-1, the J gene TRBJ1-4; TRBD1 is a possible D gene (5 bases). From germline, CDR1 is SGHRS and CDR2 YFSETQ. V lost 5 bases and J lost 5, with 10 bases in between. The CDR3 is 13 residues long. CDR3 sequence reads: CASREGLNEKLFF. CDR3 DNA sequence: TGCGCCAGCAGGGAGGGACTGAATGAAAAACTGTTTTTT.

This CDR3 is CASSTPGDNQPQHF. In DNA, the CDR3 is TGTGCCAGCAGCACCCCAGGGGACAATCAGCCCCAGCATTTT. V and J are TRBV7-9 and TRBJ1-5; tentative D call: TRBD1 (6 bases). Germline V CDR1 and CDR2: SEHNR, FQNEAQ (reference sequence). The ends were cut back, 5 bases at V and 3 bases at J, with 11 bases in the middle. This CDR3 spans 14 amino acids.

The chain employs TRBV19 and TRBJ1-5; a weak D match, TRBD1 (5 bases). Germline CDR1 and CDR2: LNHDA and SQIVND (reference sequence). The CDR3 is 15 amino acids. The V and J ends lost 8 bases and 2 bases respectively, with 16 bases between them. The CDR3 DNA reads TGTGCCAGTTCCTCTGGGGCCGACGGCAATCAGCCCCAGCATTTT. It specifies CASSSGADGNQPQHF.

J is TRBJ2-2 and V is TRBV7-2; a possible D gene is TRBD1 (6 bases). In germline, CDR1 is SGHTA, CDR2 FQGNSA. The V end was cut by 5 bases, the J end by 7 bases, with 20 bases between. This CDR3 is built from 16 residues. DNA for the CDR3: TGTGCCAGCAGCACTCTCCGGGACAAACTGGTCGGGGAGCTGTTTTTT. This gives the protein CASSTLRDKLVGELFF.

The chain is built from TRBV18 and TRBJ2-3; 7 positions match TRBD1. The CDR3 covers 15 residues. The junction had 4 bases not matched to a gene; V was cut back by 1 base and J by 3 bases. Germline V lookup: CDR1 KGHSH, CDR2 LQKENI. The CDR3 DNA reads as TGTGCCAGCTCACCACGCGACAGGGTTACAGATACGCAGTATTTT. The encoded protein is CASSPRDRVTDTQYF.

The CDR3 nucleotides read TGCGCCAGCAGCGCCGGGACTCCCTCCTACGAGCAGTACTTC. Translated, it gives CASSAGTPSYEQYF. The J gene is TRBJ2-7, the V gene TRBV5-1; maybe TRBD2 (6 bases). Germline V lookup: CDR1 SGHRS, CDR2 YFSETQ. Trimming shortened V by 4 bases and J by 0 bases, and 11 bases separated the two germline ends. The CDR3 runs 14 residues.

The chain uses TRBV19 and TRBJ1-6; D gene uncertain. CDR1 LNHDA and CDR2 SQIVND come from the germline V gene (reference sequence). The CDR3 contains 13 residues. V was clipped by 1 base and J by 8 bases, with 6 bases between them. CDR3 coding DNA: TGTGCCAGTAGTATAGCTGGAGATTCACCCCTCCACTTT. It translates to CASSIAGDSPLHF.

This clone has only one observation. The chain links TRBV6-5 to TRBJ1-1; D perhaps matches TRBD1 (6 bases). Germline CDR1 and CDR2: MNHEY and SVGAGI. With 2 bases removed from V and 4 bases from J, the gap between germline ends came to 17 bases. This CDR3 comprises 16 residues. CDR3 sequence: CASSYLQTGSSTEAFF. As DNA, the CDR3 is TGTGCCAGCAGTTACCTACAAACAGGGTCGAGCACTGAAGCTTTCTTT.

The gene calls are TRBV7-9 and TRBJ1-1; TRBD1 matches at 7 bases. Germline V gene lookup returns CDR1 SEHNR and CDR2 FQNEAQ (reference sequence). V dropped 5 bases and J dropped 5; count of bases not matched to a gene: 8. The CDR3 is made up of 14 amino acids. The CDR3 is CASSGSTGWTEAFF. The CDR3 nucleotides are TGTGCCAGCAGCGGATCGACAGGGTGGACTGAAGCTTTCTTT.

This clone was seen just once. The J gene is TRBJ1-2, the V gene TRBV11-1, with a tentative D call TRBD1 (5 bases). V lost 1 base to trimming and J lost 7 bases, with 10 bases between them. The CDR3 runs 13 residues. From germline, CDR1 is SGHAT and CDR2 FQDESV (reference sequence). This CDR3 reads CASSLDGAGGYTF. The CDR3 coding sequence is TGTGCCAGCAGCTTAGATGGGGCTGGTGGCTACACCTTC.

This chain joins TRBV9 and TRBJ1-2; D is unclear. Germline CDR1 reads SGDLS; CDR2 reads YYNGEE. The CDR3 is 13 residues long. The germline V and J ends were trimmed by 0 bases and 6 bases, with 9 bases remaining between them. Here the CDR3 DNA reads TGTGCCAGCAGCGTAGCCCCCGGGGATGGCTACACCTTC. Protein: CASSVAPGDGYTF.

The chain uses TRBV7-9 and TRBJ1-3; D is possibly TRBD1 (5 bases). The CDR3 has 14 amino acids. V was clipped by 5 bases and J by 9 bases, with 17 bases between them. CDR1 and CDR2 from the germline V gene are SEHNR and FQNEAQ (reference sequence). The CDR3 is CASSPQGGESTIYF. CDR3 in DNA: TGTGCCAGCAGCCCCCAGGGCGGCGAGAGCACCATATATTTT.

The V and J genes are TRBV5-6 and TRBJ1-5; 7 bases agree with TRBD1. The length of the CDR3 is 15 residues. V lost 0 bases, J lost 3 bases, and 3 bases stayed unmatched. Germline lookup yields CDR1 SGHDT and CDR2 YYEEEE. CDR3 in amino acids: CASSLGQGVNQPQHF. In nucleotides, the CDR3 is TGTGCCAGCAGCTTGGGGCAGGGGGTCAATCAGCCCCAGCATTTT. The full variable domain, in which reference TRBV5-6 and TRBJ1-5 provide the parts outside the CDR3, is DAGVTQSPTHLIKTRGQQVTLRCSPKSGHDTVSWYQQALGQGPQFIFQYYEEEERQRGNFPDRFSGHQFPNYSSELNVNALLLGDSALYLCASSLGQGVNQPQHFGDGTRLSIL.